This is a list of T cell receptor beta chains from one sample in a study of blood T cell repertoires in COVID-19. Some clones are missing from TCRdb's copy, which holds only in-frame ones; the method was immunoSEQ multiplex PCR. The sample holds 330,000 or so clones, approximately 89% seen once. Sequencing was carried out using peripheral blood. Receptors were obtained from a woman aged 60-75 years with COVID-19, enrolled during active disease. CDR3s leave out the opening cysteine and the closing phenylalanine or tryptophan. D genes are given only for firm matches.

j_call	d_call	v_call	cdr3_aa
TRBJ1-2	-	TRBV11-3	ASSLVGPPYGYT
TRBJ2-3	TRBD2	TRBV6-1	ASSEALGWTSGGARTDTQY
TRBJ1-5	-	TRBV2	ASLQEGNQPQH
TRBJ1-6	-	TRBV6-1	ASSGPGEKGSPLH
TRBJ1-3	TRBD1	TRBV7-2	ASSLDPGGRNGIY
TRBJ2-7	TRBD2	TRBV7-2	ASSLGAGIYEQY
TRBJ1-1	-	TRBV6-5	ASSYGLALEAF
TRBJ1-2	TRBD1	TRBV4-1	ASSQGQGGGYT
TRBJ1-4	TRBD1	TRBV11-2	ASSFTGVREKLF
TRBJ1-2	TRBD1	TRBV5-1	ASSSGTGRGYT
TRBJ1-1	-	TRBV4-2	ASSQVGQTEAF
TRBJ1-5	-	TRBV19	ASSIEGALSNQPQH
TRBJ1-1	TRBD1	TRBV9	ASSAGTATEAF
TRBJ2-5	TRBD1	TRBV9	ASSVWGTEQETQY
TRBJ1-2	-	TRBV11-2	ASSLDRSDGYT
TRBJ1-1	-	TRBV13	ASSKDLNTEAF
TRBJ1-1	-	TRBV6-5	ASSYARNTEAF
TRBJ1-1	-	TRBV28	ASSFRDLAF
TRBJ2-7	-	TRBV7-2	ASSFPWAGEQY
TRBJ1-5	-	TRBV28	ASSLQGVSNQPQH
TRBJ1-3	TRBD1	TRBV4-1	ASSDVGQGAGNTIY
TRBJ2-3	TRBD2	TRBV11-2	ASSFPSGGPADTQY
TRBJ2-1	TRBD1	TRBV5-1	ASSSTDRVYNEQF
TRBJ1-1	-	TRBV4-2	ASSQDPTGNTEAF
TRBJ2-1	TRBD2	TRBV19	ASRPHSGGPAYEQF
TRBJ1-1	-	TRBV11-2	ASSLGQQEIVPEAF
TRBJ1-3	-	TRBV19	ASTPPQGFGNTIY
TRBJ1-2	-	TRBV28	ASSRGIGPAYGYT
TRBJ1-5	-	TRBV19	ASSISAGSGNQPQH
TRBJ2-1	TRBD1	TRBV6-5	ASSPDRGGYNEQF
TRBJ1-6	-	TRBV19	ASSKPPWGANSPLH
TRBJ2-1	TRBD1	TRBV5-1	ASSPGQTYNEQF
TRBJ1-1	-	TRBV2	ASRGGGVNTEAF
TRBJ1-5	TRBD1	TRBV2	ASRGGTGDSNQPQH
TRBJ2-7	TRBD2	TRBV10-3	AITADQAGVTEQY
TRBJ2-7	TRBD1	TRBV15	ATSRDLTGGGEQY
TRBJ2-7	TRBD2	TRBV19	ASSGPLGRGALYEQY
TRBJ2-7	-	TRBV15	ATSREPATGYEQY
TRBJ1-2	TRBD1	TRBV4-1	ASSQDPGTGGAGYGYT
TRBJ1-1	TRBD1	TRBV15	ATSPRTGGGTEAF
TRBJ1-2	-	TRBV18	ASSATPNRESYGYT
TRBJ2-7	TRBD1	TRBV5-1	ASSLVSPGTGTYEQY
TRBJ1-5	-	TRBV9	ASSPGGSNQPQH